These 23 T cell receptor beta chains came from one sample sequenced in a study of blood T cells in healthy people across ages. The authors ran a second PCR of 7 to 11 cycles using a sample-barcoded 5' primer and a J-beta primer mix. TCRdb ran MiXCR on the 5' RACE reads and lists one entry per CDR3 protein. The sample lists about 1.4 million distinct CDR3 sequences; roughly 59% were seen once. The sample consisted of blood. The receptors were gathered from a man in his late teens or twenties in good health.

V gene TRBV5-6 combines with J gene TRBJ2-7; D is ambiguous. V dropped 3 bases and J dropped 4 bases, with 17 bases sitting between them. CDR1 is SGHDT and CDR2 is YYEEEE in the germline V gene. The length of the CDR3 is 15 residues. CDR3: CASSYLQGPLYEQYF. CDR3 coding DNA: TGTGCCAGCAGCTATTTACAAGGTCCCCTTTACGAGCAGTACTTC.

With respect to this clonotype: This sequence may be a read error, since a much larger clone differs from it by one base. The chain joins TRBV12-3 or TRBV12-4 to TRBJ2-3; D is unresolved. The CDR3 spans 12 residues. Deletions cut 4 bases from V and 2 bases from J, with 4 bases between. CDR3 loop: CASSWATDTQYF. The CDR3 bases are TGTGCCAGCAGTTGGGCCACAGATACGCAGTATTTT.

This chain uses TRBV10-3 with TRBJ2-1; 13 bases agree with TRBD2. J was trimmed by 0 bases and V by 4 bases; bases with no gene match: 3. Germline-derived CDR1 and CDR2 are ENHRY and SYGVKD. The CDR3 spans 17 residues. CDR3 bases: TGTGCCATCAGTGGGACTAGCGGGGGACCCTCCTACAATGAGCAGTTCTTC. Translating it yields CAISGTSGGPSYNEQFF.

V and J are TRBV12-3 or TRBV12-4 and TRBJ2-5; the D gene is possibly TRBD1 (5 bases). The J call may be faulty, since TRBJ2-7 better matches the DNA end. The length of the CDR3 is 11 residues. CDR3 residues: CAIRTGYEQYF. The CDR3 DNA reads TGTGCCATACGCACAGGCTACGAGCAGTACTTC.

The chain uses TRBV9 and TRBJ2-1; D ambiguous. V lost 1 base and J lost 7, with 9 bases in between. Germline V gene sequence: CDR1 SGDLS, CDR2 YYNGEE. CDR3 length: 13 residues. The CDR3 loop is CASSVSVGNEQFF. The CDR3 DNA reads TGTGCCAGCAGCGTATCAGTCGGGAATGAGCAGTTCTTC.

This clonotype was seen ten or more times. CDR3 amino acids: CASSRQVNTEAFF. In DNA, the CDR3 is TGCGCCAGCAGCCGGCAGGTAAACACTGAAGCTTTCTTT. The V call is TRBV4-1, the J call TRBJ1-1; D not resolved. V lost 4 bases to trimming and J lost 2 bases, with 8 bases between them. Germline CDR1 MGHRA, CDR2 YSYEKL. The CDR3 sequence is 13 residues long.

V usage is TRBV3-1 and J usage is TRBJ2-1; D gene uncertain. Per germline, CDR1 LGHDT and CDR2 YNNKEL (reference sequence). Trimming stripped 0 bases from V and 5 bases from J, with 11 bases between. The CDR3 loop spans 15 amino acids. The CDR3 is CASSQDQNEHNEQFF. The CDR3 nucleotides read TGTGCCAGCAGCCAAGATCAAAACGAACACAATGAGCAGTTCTTC.

In this sample, this clonotype turned up a few times. The V call is TRBV4-1, the J call TRBJ1-5, with 9 bases matching TRBD1. Unmatched junction bases numbered 7, after V lost 1 base and J lost 3 bases. The germline CDR1 and CDR2 sequences are MGHRA and YSYEKL. The CDR3 is 17 amino acids. The CDR3, as DNA: TGCGCCAGCAGCCAAGGGGCCGGGACAGGGACCAATCAGCCCCAGCATTTT. Translated: CASSQGAGTGTNQPQHF.

As regards this clonotype: Germline is not matched at one junction end, which may reflect a read error. This sequence joins TRBV3-1 and TRBJ2-1, with 10 bases aligning to TRBD1. The germline CDR1 and CDR2 sequences are LGHDT and YNNKEL (reference sequence). The CDR3 totals 17 residues. The CDR3 sequence: CASNFFSGTGATNELFF. DNA of the CDR3: TGTGCCAGCAACTTTTTTTCCGGGACAGGGGCTACCAATGAGCTGTTCTTC.

This chain joins TRBV12-3 or TRBV12-4 and TRBJ2-1; the D is unclear. CDR3 length equals 16 residues. Trimming removed 5 bases from V and 0 bases from J, with 14 bases in between. For the CDR3, the DNA is TGTGCCAGCAGTGTAATGCTAGGATACTCCTACAATGAGCAGTTCTTC. Its translation: CASSVMLGYSYNEQFF.

The genes are TRBV20-1 and TRBJ1-1, with D possibly TRBD1 on 6 matching bases. Germline V gives CDR1 DFQATT, CDR2 SNEGSKA (reference sequence). CDR3 length: 12 residues. Trimming shortened V by 8 bases and J by 1 base, and 11 bases separated the two germline ends. The CDR3: CSSPQGNTEAFF. CDR3 bases: TGCAGTAGTCCACAGGGGAACACTGAAGCTTTCTTT.

The V call is TRBV7-9, the J call TRBJ2-5; 10 bases fit TRBD2. Near its end, the DNA agrees better with TRBJ2-7, so the J call may be wrong. CDR1 is SEHNR and CDR2 is FQNEAQ in the germline V gene (reference sequence). The CDR3 spans 16 residues. The CDR3 nucleotides read TGTGCCAGCAGCTCGACCTATATTACTAGCGGGGACGAGCAGTACTTC. Protein product: CASSSTYITSGDEQYF.

This clonotype was recorded a few times. This chain joins TRBV11-1 and TRBJ2-5; 7 positions agree with TRBD1. CDR3 length: 17 residues. Unmatched junction bases numbered 10, after V lost 3 bases and J lost 0 bases. The germline CDR1 and CDR2 sequences are SGHAT and FQDESV (reference sequence). The CDR3 region has the DNA TGTGCCAGCAGCTTGGTTGGAAGGACAGGCTACCAAGAGACCCAGTACTTC. This encodes CASSLVGRTGYQETQYF.

The count of this clonotype is one. The V call is TRBV9, the J call TRBJ1-5; D unresolved. Trimming pared 2 bases from V and 5 bases from J, leaving 20 bases between. This CDR3 spans 17 amino acids. Germline CDR1 SGDLS, CDR2 YYNGEE. This chain's CDR3 is CASSVPYRALHHQPQHF. The DNA of the CDR3 is TGTGCCAGCAGCGTCCCATACCGGGCCTTACACCATCAGCCCCAGCATTTT.

The DNA for the CDR3 is TGCAGTGCTAATTTAGGGGCTGCAGAGACCCAGTACTTC. Translating it yields CSANLGAAETQYF. This rearrangement joins TRBV20-1 to TRBJ2-5; D is perhaps TRBD1 (5 bases). This CDR3 is 13 amino acids long. The germline V gene encodes CDR1 DFQATT and CDR2 SNEGSKA (reference sequence). V lost 4 bases to trimming and J lost 4 bases, with 13 bases between them.

This clonotype was recorded a few times. The genes are TRBV20-1 and TRBJ2-3; 9 bases are shared with TRBD2. V shed 6 bases, J shed 6 bases, and the junction held 19 bases outside the gene matches. CDR3 size: 17 residues. Germline CDR1 DFQATT, CDR2 SNEGSKA (reference sequence). The CDR3 protein is CSAPHRGLAGRRDTQYF. The CDR3 bases are TGCAGTGCCCCTCACCGGGGGCTAGCGGGACGGCGGGATACGCAGTATTTT.

The V call is TRBV27, the J call TRBJ2-3; 9 bases line up with TRBD2. This CDR3 is built from 16 residues. Per the germline V gene, CDR1 is MNHEY and CDR2 is SMNVEV (reference sequence). The V and J ends lost 2 bases and 2 bases, in that order; junction bases with no gene match: 5. The CDR3 nucleotides read TGTGCCAGCAGTTTAATAGCGGGGGAGATCACAGATACGCAGTATTTT. This gives the protein CASSLIAGEITDTQYF.

The chain carries TRBV6-1 and TRBJ2-7, with D possibly TRBD1 on 6 matching bases. The CDR3 extends over 16 amino acids. In germline, CDR1 is MNHNS, CDR2 SASEGT. Trimming took off 10 bases at V and 4 bases at J, with 26 bases between the two ends. The CDR3 here is CATEPGDTAAAYEQYF. Here the CDR3 DNA reads TGTGCCACCGAACCAGGGGATACTGCGGCCGCTTACGAGCAGTACTTC.

This clonotype was picked up a small number of times. The V call is TRBV5-1, the J call TRBJ2-1, with 11 bases identical to TRBD2. V shed 4 bases and J 2 bases; nucleotides not matched to a gene: 8. Germline CDR1 reads SGHRS; CDR2 reads YFSETQ. This CDR3 spans 17 amino acids. CDR3 protein: CASSPGTSGEPYNEQFF. CDR3 nucleotide sequence: TGCGCCAGCAGCCCGGGGACTAGCGGAGAACCCTACAATGAGCAGTTCTTC.

The CDR3 sequence is CASSSAGDKQYF. CDR3 bases: TGTGCCAGCAGCAGCGCGGGGGACAAGCAGTACTTC. The chain is built from TRBV7-8 and TRBJ2-5; possibly TRBD2 for D (7 bases). The CDR3 length is 12 residues. Trimming cost V 5 bases and J 11 bases, with 15 bases left between them. Per germline, CDR1 SGHVS and CDR2 FQNEAQ.

In its sample, this clonotype was seen many times. The J gene is TRBJ1-1, the V gene TRBV12-3 or TRBV12-4; no firm D call. With 0 bases removed from V and 6 bases from J, the gap between germline ends came to 11 bases. The CDR3 has 14 residues. The CDR3 DNA reads as TGTGCCAGCAGTTTAGCCGGGTCCCCGGCTGAAGCTTTCTTT. Translation gives CASSLAGSPAEAFF.

The genes are TRBV4-3 and TRBJ2-2; D gene unclear. Germline CDR1 is LGHNA and CDR2 is YSLEER. Trimming removed 1 base at V and 7 bases at J, with 10 bases between. The CDR3 is made up of 14 amino acids. In DNA form, the CDR3 reads TGCGCCAGCAGCCAAGGTGTCCGTGGCGGGGAGCTGTTTTTT. Translated: CASSQGVRGGELFF.

V is TRBV7-9 and J is TRBJ2-5; 9 bases align to TRBD1. V trimming: 3 bases; J trimming: 5 bases; junction bases outside the gene matches: 4. This CDR3 contains 14 residues. The germline V gene has CDR1 SEHNR and CDR2 FQNEAQ (reference sequence). Written as DNA, the CDR3 is TGTGCCAGCAGCTTCTGGGACAGGGATGAGACCCAGTACTTC. This translates into CASSFWDRDETQYF.